Listed below are T cell receptor beta chains from one sample, sequenced in a study of blood T cell repertoires in COVID-19. The data were produced by immunoSEQ multiplex PCR, yet TCRdb's version contains in-frame clones alone and is incomplete. The sample includes 110,000 or so clones, 85% of them seen just once. The material sequenced was peripheral blood. These receptors were obtained from a human donor in a cohort sampled during active COVID-19. CDR3s include the opening cysteine and the closing phenylalanine or tryptophan. D genes are given only for firm matches. The size of a clone is reported for some rows only, either as once, few or many, or as a class for expanded clones.

TRBJ2-1,.,TRBD2,TRBV19,TGTGCCAGTAGTATAACTAGCGGGGGGGCGGCTGAGCAGTTCTTC,CASSITSGGAAEQFF
TRBJ2-1,.,TRBD1,TRBV5-5,TGTGCCAGCAGCCAATCCCCCGGGACAGGGTTTTGGTATGAGCAGTTCTTC,CASSQSPGTGFWYEQFF
TRBJ1-3,.,.,TRBV4-2,TGTGCCAGCAGCCTTTCTGGCACTGGAAACACCATATATTTT,CASSLSGTGNTIYF
TRBJ2-1,.,TRBD2,TRBV29-1,TGCAGCGTTGAAGGGGGACTAGCGGGGTACTGGGACAATGAGCAGTTCTTC,CSVEGGLAGYWDNEQFF
TRBJ2-7,once,.,TRBV7-9,TGTGCCAGCAGCTTAAACGTTTGGGGGGAGACCTACGAGCAGTACTTC,CASSLNVWGETYEQYF
TRBJ1-1,.,.,TRBV6-5,TGTGCCAGCAGTTACTCTAGCCGAGGCACTGAAGCTTTCTTT,CASSYSSRGTEAFF
TRBJ2-3,.,TRBD2,TRBV6-2/TRBV6-3,TGTGCCAGCAGTTACGATGAGCGGGGCGGCACAGATACGCAGTATTTT,CASSYDERGGTDTQYF
TRBJ2-3,once,TRBD1,TRBV5-1,TGCGCCAGCAGAGAAAGACAGGGAAGCACAGATACGCAGTATTTT,CASRERQGSTDTQYF
TRBJ1-2,once,TRBD1,TRBV19,TGTGCCAGTAGTATAGATTCCGGGACAGGGAGTTCTGGCTACACCTTC,CASSIDSGTGSSGYTF
TRBJ2-5,once,TRBD1,TRBV7-8,TGTGCCAGCAGCCCTCTATTAGACAGGGTAGAGACCCAGTACTTC,CASSPLLDRVETQYF
TRBJ2-1,.,TRBD1,TRBV11-2,TGTGCCAGCAGCTTAGGTTGGACAGGGGTCCATGAGCAGTTCTTC,CASSLGWTGVHEQFF
TRBJ2-1,many,TRBD2,TRBV7-9,TGTGCCAGCAGCTTAATGGTAGCGGGGGGCCATGAGCAGTTCTTC,CASSLMVAGGHEQFF
TRBJ1-5,.,TRBD1,TRBV28,TGTGCCAGCAGGGGGACAGGGGGCTTTCAGCCCCAGCATTTT,CASRGTGGFQPQHF
TRBJ1-2,.,TRBD1,TRBV5-4,TGTGCCAGCAGACCCCGAGCAGGGGGTACCTATGGCTACACCTTC,CASRPRAGGTYGYTF
TRBJ1-4,.,.,TRBV5-8,TGTGCCAGCAGCTTGGGCGGCGGGGAGGCAACTAATGAAAAACTGTTTTTT,CASSLGGGEATNEKLFF
TRBJ1-4,.,TRBD1,TRBV5-1,TGCGCCAGCAGAGCCCCAACAGGGGATGAAAAACTGTTTTTT,CASRAPTGDEKLFF
TRBJ1-1,.,.,TRBV30,TGTGCCTGGAGTGTCGGCACTGAAGCTTTCTTT,CAWSVGTEAFF
TRBJ1-2,once,TRBD1,TRBV12-3/TRBV12-4,TGTGCCAGCAGCCGACAGGGTTCTGGCTACACCTTC,CASSRQGSGYTF
TRBJ1-1,.,.,TRBV6-1,TGTGCCAGCAGTGAAGGAATTTGGGAGCTCCTGAACACTGAAGCTTTCTTT,CASSEGIWELLNTEAFF
TRBJ2-5,.,.,TRBV20-1,TGCAGTGCTGGAGGAGGAGAGACCCAGTACTTC,CSAGGGETQYF
TRBJ2-7,.,.,TRBV7-9,TGTGCCAGCAGCCCGCGGGACGGTCCCTCCTACGAGCAGTACTTC,CASSPRDGPSYEQYF
TRBJ2-7,.,.,TRBV4-1,TGCGCCAGCAGCCAAGATGGGGGGGCTCTCGAGCAGTACTTC,CASSQDGGALEQYF
TRBJ1-4,.,TRBD1,TRBV7-6,TGTGCCAGCAGCTCGCCCCTCGGGACAGGGGGCTTCGGGAAACTGTTTTTT,CASSSPLGTGGFGKLFF
TRBJ1-1,.,.,TRBV21-1,TGTGCCAGCAGCAAAGAGATGATGGGAGGGGTCGGGGTGAACACTGAAGCTTTCTTT,CASSKEMMGGVGVNTEAFF
TRBJ2-3,once,TRBD2,TRBV4-3,TGCGCCAGCAGCCAAGAGGGGGAAAGACTAGCGGCAGATACGCAGTATTTT,CASSQEGERLAADTQYF
TRBJ2-2,.,.,TRBV24-1,TGTGCCACCAGTGACGGTTCGGCCGGGGAGCTGTTTTTT,CATSDGSAGELFF
TRBJ2-1,.,.,TRBV2,TGTGCCAGCAGTGGTAGCTTCGATGAGCAGTTCTTC,CASSGSFDEQFF
TRBJ1-1,.,.,TRBV7-8,TGTGCCAGCAGCTTAAGGAGCCCGAACACTGAAGCTTTCTTT,CASSLRSPNTEAFF
TRBJ1-5,.,.,TRBV10-3,TGTGCCATCAGGCTCCAAGCGGATCAGCCCCAGCATTTT,CAIRLQADQPQHF
TRBJ2-2,few,TRBD1,TRBV27,TGTGCCAGCAGTTTTGGCCAGGGGGCGGCCGGGGAGCTGTTTTTT,CASSFGQGAAGELFF
TRBJ1-2,.,TRBD1,TRBV9,TGTGCCAGCAGCGCGGGACAGGGGGCCTACTATGGCTACACCTTC,CASSAGQGAYYGYTF
TRBJ2-7,.,.,TRBV27,TGTGCCAGCAGTTTATCTCCGGGGATGCCCTACGAGCAGTACTTC,CASSLSPGMPYEQYF
TRBJ1-5,.,.,TRBV6-1,TGTGCCAGCAGTGAACTGGGGCTCAATCAGCCCCAGCATTTT,CASSELGLNQPQHF
TRBJ2-7,.,TRBD1,TRBV7-6,TGTGCCAGCAGCTCCGAGACAGGGTTGTCCTACGAGCAGTACTTC,CASSSETGLSYEQYF
TRBJ2-2,once,TRBD2,TRBV5-1,TGCGCCAGCAGCTCGAGCGGGGGGCGGAACACCGGGGAGCTGTTTTTT,CASSSSGGRNTGELFF
TRBJ1-2,.,.,TRBV19,TGTGCCAGTAGTCTGTCGGAGACTAACTATGGCTACACCTTC,CASSLSETNYGYTF
TRBJ2-7,.,.,TRBV6-2/TRBV6-3,TGTGCCAGCAGTTCCCTTGGGAGCTACGAGCAGTACTTC,CASSSLGSYEQYF
TRBJ1-3,.,.,TRBV29-1,TGCAGCGTTGGAACAGGGACAGGAAACACCATATATTTT,CSVGTGTGNTIYF
TRBJ2-1,.,.,TRBV19,TGTGCCAGTAGTATGGAAGGGGTCCTAGGGCAGTTCTTC,CASSMEGVLGQFF
TRBJ1-2,.,.,TRBV6-6,TGTGCCAGCAGTTACTCGAAAGGGAGCTATGGCTACACCTTC,CASSYSKGSYGYTF
TRBJ2-7,few,.,TRBV6-2/TRBV6-3,TGTGCCAGCAGTTACGAGAGAGATTACGAGCAGTACTTC,CASSYERDYEQYF